This paragraph covers one TCR beta chain sequence. Its target is unknown. The sample belongs to a study of blood T cells in healthy people across ages. Study at large: About one barcoded beta molecule per two T cells was captured by template switching. Study-wide findings and caveats: Roughly linearly, TCR beta diversity per million T cells fell as age increased.

V was pared by 0 bases and J by 4 bases, with 10 bases between. Germline assignment: CDR1 SGDLS and CDR2 YYNGEE. The length of the CDR3 is 14 residues. Primed by a sample-barcoded 5' primer and a J-beta primer mix, a second PCR proceeded for roughly 6 to 12 cycles. Individual samples furnished no less than 3 million CDR3-containing paired-end reads apiece. TCRdb used MiXCR to reprocess the 5' RACE reads, holding one entry per CDR3 protein. Here the sample spans around 1,800,000 distinct CDR3 sequences, roughly two fifths being singletons. This sequence originates from a human donor in good health. This rearrangement joins TRBV9 to TRBJ1-2; a weak D match, TRBD1 (6 bases). Input material: blood. As DNA, the CDR3 is TGTGCCAGCAGCGTAGGTCGGGACACCTATGGCTACACCTTC. Translating gives CASSVGRDTYGYTF.